This TCR beta chain is drawn from a study of T-cell reconstitution after alpha-beta-depleted transplantation in children. Study findings and constraints: In patients about two months after transplant, alpha-beta T cells reportedly arose from several hundred expanded graft clones. At one year after transplant, newly produced T cells mostly accounted for T-cell counts and diversity. Surviving recipient cells, namely T cells and thymic progenitors, were the source of high day-60 TCRbeta diversity in some patients.

Germline-derived CDR1 and CDR2 are SGHDN and FVKESK. This CDR3 is built from 15 residues. The germline V and J ends were trimmed by 1 base and 0 bases, with 8 bases remaining between them. Unique molecular identifiers were incorporated into the prepared TCRbeta library. MiXCR, run by TCRdb on the PCR reads, gives a single entry per CDR3 protein. Counted here are about 490,000 distinct CDR3 sequences, over 9.5% occurring once; the ten biggest clones make up approximately 2%. This clonotype was seen ten or more times. The antigen is undetermined. The receptor comes from a child aged 2 to 10 with inherited bone marrow failure, due to receive a stem cell transplant. The chain joins TRBV14 to TRBJ2-3; D is unclear. The starting material was PBMCs, obtained before TCRalphabeta/CD19-depleted stem cell transplant. CDR3 nucleotide sequence: TGTGCCAGCAGCCAAGTTGGTCCTAGCACAGATACGCAGTATTTT. It encodes CASSQVGPSTDTQYF.